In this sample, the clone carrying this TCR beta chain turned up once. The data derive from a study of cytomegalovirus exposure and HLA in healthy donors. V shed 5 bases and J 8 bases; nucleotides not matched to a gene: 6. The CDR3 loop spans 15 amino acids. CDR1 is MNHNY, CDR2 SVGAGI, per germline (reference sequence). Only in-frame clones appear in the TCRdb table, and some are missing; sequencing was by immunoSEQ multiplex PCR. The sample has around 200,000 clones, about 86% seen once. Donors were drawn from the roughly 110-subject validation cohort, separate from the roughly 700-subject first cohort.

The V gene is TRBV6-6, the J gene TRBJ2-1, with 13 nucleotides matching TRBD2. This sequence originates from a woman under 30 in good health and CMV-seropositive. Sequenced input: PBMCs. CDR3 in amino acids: CASSKRTSGGHEQFF. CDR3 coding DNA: TGTGCCAGCAGTAAAAGGACTAGCGGGGGCCATGAGCAGTTCTTC.